The clone carrying this TCR beta chain was recorded once. Unsorted PBMC DNA sequencing spanned ten immunoSEQ deep assay plates. Measured with immunoSEQ multiplex PCR; TCRdb has only the in-frame clones, and not every one. This sample has more than 400,000 clones, with 70% to 85% found just once. The data were taken from a study of shared clonotypes between healthy human individuals. Donors included only healthy HIV-negative adults lacking recent acute infections or vaccinations. Germline-derived CDR1 and CDR2 are SGDLS and YYNGEE. The J segment lost 5 bases and the V segment lost 5 bases, leaving 8 bases of the junction unmatched. The CDR3 consists of 15 residues.

The receptor's source is a woman aged 40 to 49 in good health. Some clones in this sample may be carry-over from other donors' samples. Sequencing used PBMCs. The chain combines TRBV9 with TRBJ2-3, with TRBD1 identical over 10 bases. The CDR3 DNA follows: TGTGCCAGCAGGGGACAGGGGCATCCTGGAGATACGCAGTATTTT. It specifies CASRGQGHPGDTQYF. The full variable domain, its missing parts supplied by reference TRBV9 and TRBJ2-3, is DSGVTQTPKHLITATGQRVTLRCSPRSGDLSVYWYQQSLDQGLQFLIQYYNGEERAKGNILERFSAQQFPDLHSELNLSSLELGDSALYFCASRGQGHPGDTQYFGPGTRLTVL.